A single sample is the source of the 32 T cell receptor beta chains below, sequenced in a study of read filtering for tumor transcriptome and immune sequencing. The library was built from 400 ng RNA with molecular barcoded adaptors for alpha/delta and beta/gamma chains. MiXCR was run by TCRdb on the reads, yielding one entry per CDR3 protein. The sample lists about 61,000 distinct CDR3 sequences; about a fifth were seen once. Sequencing was carried out using a population of CD138-negative cells sorted from bone marrow. The receptor source for this set is a donor at least 40 years old with multiple myeloma.

With regard to this clonotype: Just one base apart from a much larger clone, this may be a read error. V usage is TRBV7-9 and J usage is TRBJ2-1, with 7 nucleotides matching TRBD1. Germline loops: CDR1 SEHNR, CDR2 FQNEAQ (reference sequence). The length of the CDR3 is 14 residues. CDR3 bases: TGTGCCAGCAGCACCCATGACAGGGAACATGAGCAGTCCTTC. Translation: CASSTHDREHEQSF.

The chain combines TRBV20-1 with TRBJ1-1; D is unresolved. The CDR3 consists of 11 residues. CDR1 and CDR2 (germline): DFQATT, SNEGSKA (reference sequence). Trimming pared 5 bases from V and 7 bases from J, leaving 11 bases between. CDR3 sequence (DNA): TGCAGTGCTGGCCCGGAGGGTGAAGCTTTCTTT. It encodes CSAGPEGEAFF.

V usage is TRBV5-6 and J usage is TRBJ2-7; D remains unclear. The germline V gene encodes CDR1 SGHDT and CDR2 YYEEEE. This CDR3 has 13 amino acids. Trimming cost V 4 bases and J 1 base, with 9 bases left between them. CDR3 nucleotides: TGTGCCAGCAGCCCTGGGCCATCCTACGAGCAGTACTTC. Translating gives CASSPGPSYEQYF.

In regard to this clonotype: A single base separates this from a much larger clone, so it may be a read error. This rearrangement joins TRBV20-1 to TRBJ2-7, with D perhaps matching TRBD1 or TRBD2 (5 bases each). Germline V gene sequence: CDR1 DFQATT, CDR2 SNEGSKA (reference sequence). Trimming pared 6 bases from V and 5 bases from J, leaving 14 bases between. This CDR3 is 12 amino acids long. CDR3 protein: CSAHLGVHEQYF. Written as DNA, the CDR3 is TGCAGTGCGCATCTGGGGGTTCACGAGCAGTACTTC.

The table lists this clonotype with many counts. This chain joins TRBV20-1 and TRBJ2-5, with D possibly TRBD2 on 6 matching bases. Per germline, CDR1 DFQATT and CDR2 SNEGSKA (reference sequence). Trimming cost V 3 bases and J 1 base, with 12 bases left between them. The CDR3 totals 14 residues. The CDR3 is CSASTWDFQETQYF. The CDR3 DNA reads as TGCAGTGCTAGTACATGGGACTTCCAAGAGACCCAGTACTTC.

The chain combines TRBV19 with TRBJ1-5, with a weak D call TRBD1 (5 bases). Germline lookup yields CDR1 LNHDA and CDR2 SQIVND (reference sequence). V was cut by 8 bases and J by 0 bases, with 8 bases left in between. The length of the CDR3 is 13 residues. The CDR3 nucleotides read TGTGCCAGTGGCAGGGATAGCAATCAGCCCCAGCATTTT. Encoded protein: CASGRDSNQPQHF.

In this sample, this clonotype turned up many times. This chain uses TRBV27 with TRBJ1-1; D is perhaps TRBD1 (6 bases). This CDR3 comprises 14 residues. V dropped 3 bases and J dropped 6 bases, with 14 bases sitting between them. CDR1 MNHEY and CDR2 SMNVEV come from the germline V gene (reference sequence). The CDR3 sequence: CASSFDDRRSEAFF. For the CDR3, the DNA is TGTGCCAGCAGTTTCGACGACAGGCGGTCTGAAGCTTTCTTT.

This clonotype came up many times. The chain has TRBV2 and TRBJ2-1; TRBD2 matches 13 bases. Germline values: CDR1 SNHLY, CDR2 FYNNEI. The CDR3 has 20 amino acids. J lost 0 bases, V lost 4 bases, and 12 bases had no gene match. This CDR3 is CASSGTSGGRSLPSYNEQFF. CDR3 DNA sequence: TGTGCCAGCAGTGGGACTAGCGGGGGCCGTTCACTCCCCTCCTACAATGAGCAGTTCTTC.

Ten or more counts support this clonotype. This rearrangement joins TRBV7-8 to TRBJ2-5; 12 nucleotides match TRBD2. The CDR3 is 17 amino acids. Trimming cost V 5 bases and J 7 bases; bases outside gene matches: 14. Germline CDR1 SGHVS, CDR2 FQNEAQ. CDR3: CASSPGTSGLAGGTQYF. The CDR3 bases are TGTGCCAGCAGCCCCGGGACTAGCGGGTTGGCGGGCGGGACCCAGTACTTC.

This clonotype was seen repeatedly, ten times or more. The V and J genes are TRBV9 and TRBJ1-1, with a tentative D call TRBD1 (5 bases). The CDR3 has 11 amino acids. V was pared by 2 bases and J by 8 bases, with 7 bases between. Germline-derived CDR1 and CDR2 are SGDLS and YYNGEE. Written as DNA, the CDR3 is TGTGCCAGCAGCGTTCGGACAGAAGCTTTCTTT. As protein: CASSVRTEAFF.

The sample holds many counts of this clonotype. The V gene is TRBV12-3 or TRBV12-4, the J gene TRBJ2-3; a possible D gene is TRBD1 (5 bases). Trimming shortened V by 3 bases and J by 0 bases, and 16 bases separated the two germline ends. The CDR3 has 17 residues. The CDR3 loop reads CASSFDSLTSSTDTQYF. The CDR3 region has the DNA TGTGCCAGCAGTTTTGACAGCCTAACATCTAGCACAGATACGCAGTATTTT.

V usage is TRBV20-1 and J usage is TRBJ1-3; D is undetermined. CDR1 is DFQATT, CDR2 SNEGSKA, per germline (reference sequence). This CDR3 region has 11 residues. The V end was cut by 6 bases, the J end by 3 bases, with 6 bases between. This CDR3 is CSARSGNTIYF. DNA of the CDR3: TGCAGTGCGCGGAGTGGAAACACCATATATTTT.

This clonotype has a handful of counts. The rearrangement uses TRBV6-2 or TRBV6-3 and TRBJ2-5; 10 bases fit TRBD2. The J segment lost 4 bases and the V segment lost 7 bases, leaving 21 bases of the junction unmatched. There are 19 residues in the CDR3. Per the germline V gene, CDR1 is MNHEY and CDR2 is SVGEGT. The DNA of the CDR3 is TGTGCCAGCACTCGCAGCGGGGCTAGCGGGAGTGGGTCAGTAGAGACCCAGTACTTC. Translated, it gives CASTRSGASGSGSVETQYF.

With regard to this clonotype: This sequence is one base from a far larger clone and is likely a read error. The chain joins TRBV7-2 to TRBJ2-7; TRBD2 matches at 7 bases. The CDR3 sequence is 14 residues long. Trimming cost V 3 bases and J 5 bases; bases outside gene matches: 7. CDR1 is SGHTA, CDR2 FQGNSA, per germline. CDR3 region: CASSFTGGPHEQYF. CDR3 DNA: TGTGCCAGCAGCTTCACGGGAGGCCCCCACGAGCAGTACTTC.

This clonotype was observed many times. V usage is TRBV28 and J usage is TRBJ2-3; no firm D call. The CDR3 covers 12 residues. Germline values: CDR1 MDHEN, CDR2 SYDVKM. Trimming removed 6 bases at V and 6 bases at J, with 10 bases between. In nucleotides, the CDR3 is TGTGCCAGCAGCCAACCATCGGATACGCAGTATTTT. It specifies CASSQPSDTQYF.

This clonotype has a single count. One junction end disagrees with the germline gene, perhaps due to a read error. The V gene is TRBV12-5, the J gene TRBJ2-1; D is uncertain. Germline-derived CDR1 and CDR2 are LGHNT and FRNRAP. The CDR3 runs 14 residues. The CDR3 nucleotides read TGTGCCAGTGGTATGGGCAGCTCCTACGATGAGCAGTTCTTC. This translates into CASGMGSSYDEQFF.

This clonotype was recorded many times. V usage is TRBV7-2 and J usage is TRBJ1-1; tentatively, D is TRBD1 (5 bases). Germline CDR1 and CDR2: SGHTA and FQGNSA. V lost 8 bases to trimming and J lost 6 bases, with 16 bases between them. This CDR3 spans 13 amino acids. CDR3 nucleotide sequence: TGTGCCAGCGCCCGGGGCAGGCGGCCTGAAGCTTTCTTT. It is translated as CASARGRRPEAFF.

This clonotype was seen more than once but under ten times. This rearrangement joins TRBV7-2 to TRBJ1-1; TRBD1 might be the D (5 bases). This CDR3 comprises 13 residues. In germline, CDR1 is SGHTA, CDR2 FQGNSA. The V gene lost 4 bases and the J gene lost 5 bases, with 11 bases spanning the gap. The CDR3 here is CASSSGGRTEAFF. The DNA for the CDR3 is TGTGCCAGCAGCTCGGGGGGACGGACTGAAGCTTTCTTT.

This clonotype appeared many times. This sequence joins TRBV20-1 and TRBJ1-2; 7 bases align to TRBD1. Germline CDR1 reads DFQATT; CDR2 reads SNEGSKA (reference sequence). Unmatched junction bases numbered 13, after V lost 4 bases and J lost 2 bases. This CDR3 is built from 16 residues. Written as DNA, the CDR3 is TGCAGTGCTAAACACCGGGACAGCAAATCGAACTATGGCTACACCTTC. Its protein product is CSAKHRDSKSNYGYTF.

This clonotype was found many times. This chain joins TRBV9 and TRBJ2-2; 7 bases map to TRBD2. Trimming cost V 9 bases and J 4 bases; bases outside gene matches: 9. Germline loops: CDR1 SGDLS, CDR2 YYNGEE. CDR3 length equals 14 residues. DNA for the CDR3: TGTGCCAACCAGGTGGGGGGGAGCACCGGGGAGCTGTTTTTT. Amino acids: CANQVGGSTGELFF.

This clonotype has ten or more counts. The chain combines TRBV28 with TRBJ2-3; tentatively, D is TRBD2 (6 bases). CDR3 length equals 15 residues. The V and J ends lost 4 bases and 1 base respectively, with 12 bases between them. CDR1 and CDR2 from the germline V gene are MDHEN and SYDVKM. The CDR3 here is CASSWIGGRTDTQYF. In DNA, the CDR3 is TGTGCCAGCAGTTGGATCGGGGGACGCACAGATACGCAGTATTTT. The full variable domain, in which reference TRBV28 and TRBJ2-3 provide the parts outside the CDR3, is DVKVTQSSRYLVKRTGEKVFLECVQDMDHENMFWYRQDPGLGLRLIYFSYDVKMKEKGDIPEGYSVSREKKERFSLILESASTNQTSMYLCASSWIGGRTDTQYFGPGTRLTVL.

Comments on this clonotype: A much larger clone lies one base from this, so it may be a read error. V is TRBV7-3 and J is TRBJ2-1; D assignment may be TRBD1 or TRBD2 (5 bases each). The CDR3 consists of 14 residues. Per germline, CDR1 SGHTA and CDR2 FQGTGA. The CDR3 loop reads CASSLLGTYDEQFF. For the CDR3, the DNA is TGTGCCAGCAGCTTATTAGGGACCTACGATGAGCAGTTCTTC. Together with reference TRBV7-3 and TRBJ2-1, the CDR3 gives the full variable domain: GAGVSQTPSNKVTEKGKYVELRCDPISGHTALYWYRQSLGQGPEFLIYFQGTGAADDSGLPNDRFFAVRPEGSVSTLKIQRTERGDSAVYLCASSLLGTYDEQFFGPGTRLTVL.

The gene calls are TRBV6-1 and TRBJ2-5; TRBD1 matches 8 bases. The CDR3 has 16 residues. Germline V CDR1 and CDR2: MNHNS, SASEGT. After removal of 7 bases from V and 1 base from J, the junction contained 11 bases not matched to a gene. CDR3 in amino acids: CASTRTGRLGQETQYF. The CDR3 DNA follows: TGTGCCAGCACCCGGACAGGGAGATTGGGCCAAGAGACCCAGTACTTC.

This clonotype was counted at least ten times. The V and J genes are TRBV11-2 and TRBJ2-7; D not resolved. V shed 7 bases and J shed 5 bases, with 9 bases lying between them. The CDR3 runs 11 residues. CDR1 and CDR2 from the germline V gene are SGHAT and FQNNGV. The CDR3 protein is CASTPVNEQYF. CDR3 DNA sequence: TGTGCCAGCACCCCGGTCAACGAGCAGTACTTC. Looking up the rest from reference TRBV11-2 and TRBJ2-7 gives the full variable domain: EAGVAQSPRYKIIEKRQSVAFWCNPISGHATLYWYQQILGQGPKLLIQFQNNGVVDDSQLPKDRFSAERLKGVDSTLKIQPAKLEDSAVYLCASTPVNEQYFGPGTRLTVT.

Many counts were recorded for this clonotype. This chain joins TRBV10-1 and TRBJ2-2; TRBD1 is a possible D gene (5 bases). Germline V CDR1 and CDR2: WNHNN, SYGVQD (reference sequence). The CDR3 contains 14 residues. With 3 bases removed from V and 1 base from J, the gap between germline ends came to 6 bases. CDR3 loop: CASSDGQNTGELFF. CDR3 nucleotide sequence: TGCGCCAGCAGTGATGGACAGAACACCGGGGAGCTGTTTTTT.

There are many counts of this clonotype. The rearrangement uses TRBV7-6 and TRBJ2-3, with 10 bases identical to TRBD2. Germline V CDR1 and CDR2: SGHVS, FNYEAQ. With V trimmed by 0 bases and J by 1 base, 4 bases remained unmatched. This CDR3 contains 17 residues. The DNA for the CDR3 is TGTGCCAGCAGCTTAGCGCTCGGGACTAGCGGCACAGATACGCAGTATTTT. This encodes CASSLALGTSGTDTQYF. The full variable domain, completed using reference TRBV7-6 and TRBJ2-3, is GAGVSQSPRYKVTKRGQDVALRCDPISGHVSLYWYRQALGQGPEFLTYFNYEAQQDKSGLPNDRFSAERPEGSISTLTIQRTEQRDSAMYRCASSLALGTSGTDTQYFGPGTRLTVL.

This clonotype came up many times. The J gene is TRBJ2-2, the V gene TRBV29-1; D remains ambiguous. CDR3 length equals 14 residues. Trimming shortened V by 4 bases and J by 6 bases, and 15 bases separated the two germline ends. The germline V gene has CDR1 SQVTM and CDR2 ANQGSEA. The CDR3 region is CSVVGLGGAGELFF. In nucleotides, the CDR3 is TGCAGCGTTGTCGGGCTAGGTGGTGCCGGGGAGCTGTTTTTT.

This clonotype was counted ten times or more. The J gene is TRBJ1-6, the V gene TRBV12-3 or TRBV12-4; D not resolved. The CDR3 totals 14 residues. The V end lost 2 bases, the J end lost 9 bases, and 11 bases lay between the germline ends. The CDR3 coding sequence is TGTGCCAGCAGTTTATCTGTAAGGGCTTCACCCCTCCACTTT. This sequence encodes CASSLSVRASPLHF.

This chain connects TRBV20-1 to TRBJ1-5, with 11 bases identical to TRBD1. The V segment lost 3 bases and the J segment 4 bases; nucleotides outside the gene matches: 5. This CDR3 is 15 amino acids long. Germline assignment: CDR1 DFQATT and CDR2 SNEGSKA (reference sequence). The CDR3 DNA is TGCAGTGCTAGGCAGGACAGGGGGCAGAATCAGCCCCAGCATTTT. As protein: CSARQDRGQNQPQHF.

The J gene is TRBJ1-5, the V gene TRBV6-1, with TRBD1 as a possible D gene (6 bases). Per the germline V gene, CDR1 is MNHNS and CDR2 is SASEGT. V lost 6 bases, J lost 0 bases, and 15 bases lay in between. The CDR3 has 16 amino acids. The DNA for the CDR3 is TGTGCCAGCAGGGACGATAACAGGGATAGCAATCAGCCCCAGCATTTT. Its translation is CASRDDNRDSNQPQHF.

This clonotype has ten or more counts. The rearrangement uses TRBV7-3 and TRBJ1-1, with 7 bases identical to TRBD1. V lost 5 bases, J lost 1 base, and 7 bases stayed unmatched. This CDR3 contains 15 residues. The germline CDR1 and CDR2 sequences are SGHTA and FQGTGA. The CDR3 region is CASSPGGTKNTEAFF. As DNA, the CDR3 is TGTGCCAGCAGCCCAGGGGGGACCAAGAACACTGAAGCTTTCTTT.

This clonotype is judged medium-sized. V usage is TRBV20-1 and J usage is TRBJ2-1, with 7 bases that match TRBD1. Trimming at V came to 4 bases and at J to 7 bases, leaving 13 bases not matched to a gene. This CDR3 is built from 15 residues. Germline V lookup: CDR1 DFQATT, CDR2 SNEGSKA (reference sequence). CDR3 region: CSAKVNRGAGNEQFF. The CDR3 region has the DNA TGCAGTGCTAAGGTTAACAGGGGTGCCGGAAATGAGCAGTTCTTC.